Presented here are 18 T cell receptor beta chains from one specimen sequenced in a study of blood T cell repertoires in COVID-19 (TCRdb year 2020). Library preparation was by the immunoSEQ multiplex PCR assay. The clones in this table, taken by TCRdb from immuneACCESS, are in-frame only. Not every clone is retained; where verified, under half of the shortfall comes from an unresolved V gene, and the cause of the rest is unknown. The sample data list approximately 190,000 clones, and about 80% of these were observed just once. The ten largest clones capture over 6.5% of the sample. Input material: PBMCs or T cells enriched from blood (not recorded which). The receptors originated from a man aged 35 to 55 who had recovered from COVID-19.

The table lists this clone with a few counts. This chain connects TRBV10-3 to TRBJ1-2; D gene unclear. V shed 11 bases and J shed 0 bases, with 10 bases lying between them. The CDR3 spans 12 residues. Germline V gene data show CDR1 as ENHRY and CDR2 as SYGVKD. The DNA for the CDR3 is TGTGCCGTTCTAGAGGCTAACTATGGCTACACCTTC. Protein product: CAVLEANYGYTF.

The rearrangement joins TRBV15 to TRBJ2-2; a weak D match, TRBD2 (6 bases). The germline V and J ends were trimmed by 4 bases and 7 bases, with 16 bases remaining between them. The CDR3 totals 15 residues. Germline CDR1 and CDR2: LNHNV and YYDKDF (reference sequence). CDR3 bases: TGTGCCACCAGCATCGCGGGACGGACGGACGGGGAGCTGTTTTTT. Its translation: CATSIAGRTDGELFF.

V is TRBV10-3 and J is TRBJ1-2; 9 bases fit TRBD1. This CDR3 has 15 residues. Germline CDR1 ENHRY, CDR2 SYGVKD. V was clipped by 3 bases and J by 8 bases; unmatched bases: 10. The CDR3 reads CAISDYDRGAWGYTF. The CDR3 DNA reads TGTGCCATCAGTGATTACGACAGGGGGGCCTGGGGCTACACCTTC.

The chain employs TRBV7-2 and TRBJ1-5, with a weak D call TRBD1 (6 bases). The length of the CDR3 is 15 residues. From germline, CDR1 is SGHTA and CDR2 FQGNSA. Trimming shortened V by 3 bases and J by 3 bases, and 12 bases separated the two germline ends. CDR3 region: CASSLTSGVNQPQHF. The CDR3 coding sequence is TGTGCCAGCAGCTTGACTTCAGGGGTCAATCAGCCCCAGCATTTT. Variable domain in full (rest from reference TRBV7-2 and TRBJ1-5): GAGVSQSPSNKVTEKGKDVELRCDPISGHTALYWYRQSLGQGLEFLIYFQGNSAPDKSGLPSDRFSAERTGGSVSTLTIQRTQQEDSAVYLCASSLTSGVNQPQHFGDGTRLSIL.

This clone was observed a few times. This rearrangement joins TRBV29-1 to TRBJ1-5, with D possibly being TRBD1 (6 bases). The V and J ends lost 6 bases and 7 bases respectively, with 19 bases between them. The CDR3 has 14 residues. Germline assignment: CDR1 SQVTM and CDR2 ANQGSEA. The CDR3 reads CSVRTALAGQPQHF. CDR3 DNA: TGCAGCGTGAGGACAGCCTTAGCGGGGCAGCCCCAGCATTTT.

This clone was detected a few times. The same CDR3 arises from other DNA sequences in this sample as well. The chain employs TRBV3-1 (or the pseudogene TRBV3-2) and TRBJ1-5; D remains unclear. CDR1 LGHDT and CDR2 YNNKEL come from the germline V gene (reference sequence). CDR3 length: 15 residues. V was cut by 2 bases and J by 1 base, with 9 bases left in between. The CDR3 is CASSQNRGSNQPQHF. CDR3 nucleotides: TGTGCCAGCAGCCAAAACCGTGGCAGCAATCAGCCCCAGCATTTT.

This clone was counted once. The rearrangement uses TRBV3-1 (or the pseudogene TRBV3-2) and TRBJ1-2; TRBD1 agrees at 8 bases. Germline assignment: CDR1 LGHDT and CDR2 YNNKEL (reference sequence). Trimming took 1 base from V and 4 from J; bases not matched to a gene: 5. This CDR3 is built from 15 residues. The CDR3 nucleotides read TGTGCCAGCAGCCAAGGCCAAGGACAGGGCTATGGCTACACCTTC. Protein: CASSQGQGQGYGYTF.

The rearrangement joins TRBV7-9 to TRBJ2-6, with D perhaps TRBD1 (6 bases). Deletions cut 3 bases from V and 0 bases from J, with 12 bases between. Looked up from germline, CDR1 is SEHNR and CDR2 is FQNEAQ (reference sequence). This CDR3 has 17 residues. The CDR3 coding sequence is TGTGCCAGCAGCTTGTCCCCAGGGGACTCTGGGGCCAACGTCCTGACTTTC. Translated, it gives CASSLSPGDSGANVLTF.

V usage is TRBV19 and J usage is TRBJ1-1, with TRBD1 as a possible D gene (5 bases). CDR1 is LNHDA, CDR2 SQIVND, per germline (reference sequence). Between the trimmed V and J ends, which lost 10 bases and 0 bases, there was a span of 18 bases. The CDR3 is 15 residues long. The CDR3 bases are TGTGCCACAGATCCGGGACTGAGCATGAACACTGAAGCTTTCTTT. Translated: CATDPGLSMNTEAFF.

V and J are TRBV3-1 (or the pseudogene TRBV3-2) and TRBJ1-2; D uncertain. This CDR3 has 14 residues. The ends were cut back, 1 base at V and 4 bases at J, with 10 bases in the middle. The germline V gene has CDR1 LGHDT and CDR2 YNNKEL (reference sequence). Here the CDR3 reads CASSQALSSYGYTF. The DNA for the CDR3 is TGTGCCAGCAGCCAAGCTTTATCGTCCTATGGCTACACCTTC.

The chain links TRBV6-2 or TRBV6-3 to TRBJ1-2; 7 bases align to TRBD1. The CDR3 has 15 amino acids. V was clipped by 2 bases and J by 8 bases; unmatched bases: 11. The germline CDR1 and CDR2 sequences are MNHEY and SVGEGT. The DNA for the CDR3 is TGTGCCAGCAGTTACGGAGGAACAGGGGCCTCGGGCTACACCTTC. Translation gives CASSYGGTGASGYTF.

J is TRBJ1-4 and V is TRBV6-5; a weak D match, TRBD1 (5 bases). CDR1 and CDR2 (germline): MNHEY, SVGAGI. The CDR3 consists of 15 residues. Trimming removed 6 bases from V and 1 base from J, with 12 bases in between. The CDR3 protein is CASSPVQGTNEKLFF. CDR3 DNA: TGTGCCAGCAGCCCCGTTCAGGGAACTAATGAAAAACTGTTTTTT.

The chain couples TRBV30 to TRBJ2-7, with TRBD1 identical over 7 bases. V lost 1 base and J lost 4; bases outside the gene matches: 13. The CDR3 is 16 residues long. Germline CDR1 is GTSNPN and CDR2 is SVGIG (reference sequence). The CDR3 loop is CAWSGSTTGVPYEQYF. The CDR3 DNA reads TGTGCCTGGAGTGGCTCAACCACAGGGGTGCCGTACGAGCAGTACTTC.

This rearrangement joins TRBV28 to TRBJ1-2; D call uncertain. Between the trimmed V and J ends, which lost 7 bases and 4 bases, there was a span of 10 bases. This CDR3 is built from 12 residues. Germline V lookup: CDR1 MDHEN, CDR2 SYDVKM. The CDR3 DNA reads TGTGCCAGCATTCGAGGGCCCTATGGCTACACCTTC. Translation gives CASIRGPYGYTF.

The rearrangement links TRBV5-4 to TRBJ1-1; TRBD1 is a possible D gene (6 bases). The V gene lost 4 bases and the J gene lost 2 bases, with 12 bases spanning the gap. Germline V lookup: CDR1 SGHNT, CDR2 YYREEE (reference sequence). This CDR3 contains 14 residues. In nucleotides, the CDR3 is TGTGCCAGCAGCCAGGACAGCCTTAACACTGAAGCTTTCTTT. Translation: CASSQDSLNTEAFF.

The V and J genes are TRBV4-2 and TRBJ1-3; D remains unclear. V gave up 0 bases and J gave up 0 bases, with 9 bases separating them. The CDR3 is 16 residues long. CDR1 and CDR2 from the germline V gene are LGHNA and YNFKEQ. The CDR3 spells CASSQDLGSSGNTIYF. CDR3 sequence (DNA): TGTGCCAGCAGCCAAGATTTGGGGAGCTCTGGAAACACCATATATTTT.

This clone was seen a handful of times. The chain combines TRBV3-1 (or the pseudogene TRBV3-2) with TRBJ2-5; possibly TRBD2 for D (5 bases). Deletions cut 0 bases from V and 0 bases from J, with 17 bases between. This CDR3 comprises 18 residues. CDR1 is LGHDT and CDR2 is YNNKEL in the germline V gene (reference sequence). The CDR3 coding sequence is TGTGCCAGCAGCCAAGATATGCTGGGTCAGACTAACCAAGAGACCCAGTACTTC. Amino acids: CASSQDMLGQTNQETQYF.

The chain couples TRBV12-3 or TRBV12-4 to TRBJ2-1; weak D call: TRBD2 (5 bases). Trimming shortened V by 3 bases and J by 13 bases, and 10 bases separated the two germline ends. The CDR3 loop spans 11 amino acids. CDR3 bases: TGTGCCAGCAGTTTCACGAGGGAACAGTTCTTC. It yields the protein CASSFTREQFF.